This T cell receptor (beta chain) was observed in a study of blood T cell repertoires in COVID-19. Turning to the study itself: Samples representing acute and convalescent COVID-19 were sourced from the United States, Italy and Spain.

This clone was seen a few times. The CDR3 is 15 amino acids. Trimming took off 2 bases at V and 4 bases at J, with 14 bases between the two ends. The germline CDR1 and CDR2 sequences are MNHEY and SVGAGI. In the original processing: Amplification of reference gene primers was used by the study to estimate nucleated cell counts. The table came from immunoSEQ multiplex PCR; TCRdb's copy has only in-frame clones and leaves some out. V and J calls and clone size are as listed in that table; D and trimming were resolved from the DNA. The sample yields about 120,000 clones, 88% seen once. This chain connects TRBV6-5 to TRBJ1-2; D ambiguous. This TCR came from a woman older than 75 with acute or convalescent COVID-19. Material: peripheral blood. The CDR3 nucleotides are TGTGCCAGCAGTTACAGTCCAGACGGAGCCTATGGCTACACCTTC. Its protein is CASSYSPDGAYGYTF.